These 27 T cell receptor beta chains were all obtained from the same sample, sequenced in a study of cytomegalovirus exposure and HLA in healthy donors. The PCR contained 60 Vbeta and 13 Jbeta primers. Only in-frame clones appear in the TCRdb table, and some are missing; sequencing was by immunoSEQ multiplex PCR. Of some 160,000 clones in the sample, about 80% were seen once. Sequenced sample: PBMCs. These receptors were taken from a woman between 50 and 59 years old in good health and CMV-seronegative.

The V and J genes are TRBV10-3 and TRBJ1-1; D possibly corresponds to TRBD1 (6 bases). Germline V gene lookup returns CDR1 ENHRY and CDR2 SYGVKD. The V and J ends lost 5 bases and 1 base respectively, with 11 bases between them. The length of the CDR3 is 14 residues. The CDR3, as DNA: TGTGCCATCAGTAAATTACAGGGGAACACTGAAGCTTTCTTT. Translating it yields CAISKLQGNTEAFF.

This clone was counted only a few times. The CDR3 loop reads CASSMGQGTGLRTGANVLTF. DNA for the CDR3: TGTGCCAGTAGTATGGGACAGGGGACGGGACTCAGGACTGGGGCCAACGTCCTGACTTTC. This chain connects TRBV19 to TRBJ2-6; 10 nucleotides agree with TRBD1. CDR1 LNHDA and CDR2 SQIVND come from the germline V gene (reference sequence). V dropped 3 bases and J dropped 2; count of bases not matched to a gene: 13. The CDR3 consists of 20 residues.

This chain links TRBV10-2 with TRBJ2-1, with 10 bases matching TRBD2. The germline gives CDR1 WSHSY, CDR2 SAAADI. CDR3 length equals 17 residues. The V and J ends lost 0 bases and 3 bases, in that order; junction bases with no gene match: 5. The CDR3 spells CASSESVTSGYYNEQFF. As DNA, the CDR3 is TGCGCCAGCAGTGAGTCTGTGACTAGCGGGTACTACAATGAGCAGTTCTTC.

The V and J genes are TRBV10-3 and TRBJ1-3, with a tentative D call TRBD1 (5 bases). The germline CDR1 and CDR2 sequences are ENHRY and SYGVKD. The CDR3 has 12 amino acids. V was pared by 11 bases and J by 3 bases, with 11 bases between. The CDR3 region has the DNA TGTGCCTCTAAAAGGGGTGGAAACACCATATATTTT. Translated: CASKRGGNTIYF.

The chain has TRBV27 and TRBJ2-7, with TRBD1 matching 12 bases. This CDR3 comprises 15 residues. Germline lookup yields CDR1 MNHEY and CDR2 SMNVEV (reference sequence). V shed 2 bases, J shed 4 bases, and the junction held 3 bases outside the gene matches. CDR3: CASSLVGQGAYEQYF. As DNA, the CDR3 is TGTGCCAGCAGTTTAGTGGGACAGGGGGCGTACGAGCAGTACTTC.

The genes are TRBV7-8 and TRBJ1-1, with TRBD1 identical over 8 bases. The CDR3 sequence is 13 residues long. J lost 6 bases, V lost 3 bases, and 3 bases had no gene match. Germline CDR1 and CDR2: SGHVS and FQNEAQ. The CDR3, as DNA: TGTGCCAGCAGCTTTTGGACAGGGCCTGAAGCTTTCTTT. Encoded protein: CASSFWTGPEAFF.

J is TRBJ2-2 and V is TRBV19; possible D gene TRBD1, 5 bases. Trimming took off 1 base at V and 6 bases at J, with 12 bases between the two ends. Looked up from germline, CDR1 is LNHDA and CDR2 is SQIVND (reference sequence). This CDR3 has 15 residues. The CDR3 region has the DNA TGTGCCAGTAGTATAGTAGGGAAAGGGGCCGGGGAGCTGTTTTTT. It encodes CASSIVGKGAGELFF. The complete variable domain, with remaining parts taken from reference TRBV19 and TRBJ2-2, reads DGGITQSPKYLFRKEGQNVTLSCEQNLNHDAMYWYRQDPGQGLRLIYYSQIVNDFQKGDIAEGYSVSREKKESFPLTVTSAQKNPTAFYLCASSIVGKGAGELFFGEGSRLTVL.

V gene TRBV6-1 combines with J gene TRBJ2-2, with 8 bases lining up with TRBD1. The CDR3 has 15 amino acids. Germline CDR1 MNHNS, CDR2 SASEGT. V gave up 7 bases and J gave up 2 bases; unmatched junction bases: 6. The CDR3 DNA reads TGTGCCAGCATAAGGGACAGGTCAAACACCGGGGAGCTGTTTTTT. This codes for CASIRDRSNTGELFF.

The rearrangement links TRBV7-9 to TRBJ2-5, with D maybe TRBD2 (6 bases). Trimming removed 3 bases at V and 2 bases at J, with 10 bases between. CDR3 length equals 14 residues. The germline CDR1 and CDR2 sequences are SEHNR and FQNEAQ (reference sequence). The DNA of the CDR3 is TGTGCCAGCAGCTTTTCGGGGGTTCAAGAGACCCAGTACTTC. It encodes CASSFSGVQETQYF.

The chain is built from TRBV28 and TRBJ2-7, with 7 positions matching TRBD1. V lost 2 bases to trimming and J lost 3 bases; unmatched junction nucleotides: 4. Germline V gives CDR1 MDHEN, CDR2 SYDVKM. The CDR3 runs to 14 residues. CDR3 DNA: TGTGCCAGCAGTTTAGGGGGACAGAGCTACGAGCAGTACTTC. Protein product: CASSLGGQSYEQYF.

J is TRBJ2-2 and V is TRBV10-3, with TRBD2 matching 10 bases. The CDR3 spans 18 residues. Per germline, CDR1 ENHRY and CDR2 SYGVKD. After removal of 2 bases from V and 2 bases from J, the junction contained 8 bases not matched to a gene. The CDR3 region is CAISEPPGLAVNTGELFF. The CDR3 nucleotides read TGTGCCATCAGTGAGCCCCCCGGACTAGCGGTAAACACCGGGGAGCTGTTTTTT.

This rearrangement joins TRBV9 to TRBJ1-1; D not resolved. The V and J ends lost 2 bases and 0 bases respectively, with 11 bases between them. Germline values: CDR1 SGDLS, CDR2 YYNGEE. This CDR3 spans 15 amino acids. In DNA form, the CDR3 reads TGTGCCAGCAGCGTCGAGGCCGGGTTGAACACTGAAGCTTTCTTT. This translates into CASSVEAGLNTEAFF.

The rearrangement joins TRBV18 to TRBJ2-2; the match to TRBD2 covers 13 bases. Germline V gene data show CDR1 as KGHSH and CDR2 as LQKENI. This CDR3 has 18 residues. V was pared by 1 base and J by 6 bases, with 8 bases of the junction left unmatched. For the CDR3, the DNA is TGTGCCAGCTCACCACTATCCGGACTAGCGGGAGTCTCCGGGGAGCTGTTTTTT. It encodes CASSPLSGLAGVSGELFF.

This chain joins TRBV20-1 and TRBJ2-1; a weak D match, TRBD2 (6 bases). The germline V gene encodes CDR1 DFQATT and CDR2 SNEGSKA (reference sequence). Trimming shortened V by 6 bases and J by 8 bases, and 11 bases separated the two germline ends. The CDR3 spans 11 residues. As DNA, the CDR3 is TGCAGTGCCGTACGGGGGTATGAGCAGTTCTTC. This sequence encodes CSAVRGYEQFF.

This clone has just one count. CDR3 residues: CASSLRGGEPLHF. As DNA, the CDR3 is TGTGCCAGCAGCTTAAGGGGAGGGGAACCCCTCCACTTT. This chain connects TRBV7-3 to TRBJ1-6; a weak D match, TRBD1 (5 bases). Germline CDR1 SGHTA, CDR2 FQGTGA. The CDR3 is 13 residues long. The V and J ends lost 1 base and 12 bases respectively, with 10 bases between them.

The chain uses TRBV7-2 and TRBJ2-3; 7 bases match TRBD2. CDR3 size: 16 residues. Trimming removed 5 bases from V and 0 bases from J; junction bases left unmatched: 8. Germline CDR1 SGHTA, CDR2 FQGNSA. The CDR3 loop reads CASSLLGGGSTDTQYF. The CDR3 DNA follows: TGTGCCAGCAGCCTCCTGGGGGGGGGTAGCACAGATACGCAGTATTTT.

The rearrangement uses TRBV5-4 and TRBJ2-1, with a tentative D call TRBD2 (6 bases). This CDR3 has 14 amino acids. V lost 4 bases, J lost 7 bases, and 15 bases lay in between. Germline assignment: CDR1 SGHNT and CDR2 YYREEE (reference sequence). The CDR3 region has the DNA TGTGCCAGCAGCCGAGCGGAGGGCCGGAATGAGCAGTTCTTC. It encodes CASSRAEGRNEQFF.

This CDR3 is CASSLSFSGGTEAFF. The CDR3 region has the DNA TGTGCCAGCAGTTTATCTTTCTCGGGGGGCACTGAAGCTTTCTTT. This chain links TRBV27 with TRBJ1-1; D possibly corresponds to TRBD1 (5 bases). Trimming shortened V by 0 bases and J by 4 bases, and 12 bases separated the two germline ends. From germline, CDR1 is MNHEY and CDR2 SMNVEV (reference sequence). CDR3 length: 15 amino acids.

The chain employs TRBV10-3 and TRBJ2-3; TRBD2 matches at 7 bases. The CDR3 loop spans 15 amino acids. With V trimmed by 4 bases and J by 0 bases, 4 bases remained unmatched. CDR1 is ENHRY and CDR2 is SYGVKD in the germline V gene. The CDR3 DNA sequence: TGTGCCATCAGTGTAGGTAGCGGGAGCACAGATACGCAGTATTTT. Its protein is CAISVGSGSTDTQYF.

This rearrangement joins TRBV5-1 to TRBJ2-6; 7 nucleotides agree with TRBD1. V was pared by 4 bases and J by 2 bases, with 9 bases of the junction left unmatched. The germline V gene has CDR1 SGHRS and CDR2 YFSETQ. CDR3 length: 17 amino acids. The chain's CDR3 is CASSPGGTGAGANVLTF. Written as DNA, the CDR3 is TGCGCCAGCAGCCCTGGCGGTACAGGGGCTGGGGCCAACGTCCTGACTTTC.

The J gene is TRBJ2-7, the V gene TRBV7-2, with 8 bases that match TRBD2. The CDR3 contains 14 residues. Losses at the gene ends were 8 bases for V and 2 bases for J; bases not matched to a gene: 8. Germline assignment: CDR1 SGHTA and CDR2 FQGNSA. The CDR3 nucleotides are TGTGCCAGCGCTTCCCGGGGGGGTCCCTACGAGCAGTACTTC. It yields the protein CASASRGGPYEQYF.

This chain links TRBV27 with TRBJ1-4; D unresolved. Germline lookup yields CDR1 MNHEY and CDR2 SMNVEV (reference sequence). The V and J ends lost 2 bases and 8 bases respectively, with 15 bases between them. The CDR3 is 15 residues long. In DNA, the CDR3 is TGTGCCAGCAGTTTAAACGACCCAGGAGGGGAAAAACTGTTTTTT. It yields the protein CASSLNDPGGEKLFF.

This chain joins TRBV18 and TRBJ1-1; D is ambiguous. The CDR3 is 13 amino acids. V lost 6 bases and J lost 3, with 11 bases in between. Looked up from germline, CDR1 is KGHSH and CDR2 is LQKENI. In DNA form, the CDR3 reads TGTGCCAGCTCCTCAAGGGAGGACACTGAAGCTTTCTTT. Protein sequence: CASSSREDTEAFF.

V and J are TRBV9 and TRBJ2-2; TRBD1 matches 9 bases. Per the germline V gene, CDR1 is SGDLS and CDR2 is YYNGEE. The CDR3 is 16 residues long. J gave up 7 bases and V 0 bases, and 7 bases lay outside the gene matches. Here the CDR3 DNA reads TGTGCCAGCAGCGTAGTAACAGGGGGCGATTTCGGGGAGCTGTTTTTT. As protein: CASSVVTGGDFGELFF.

This chain links TRBV9 with TRBJ2-7, with 8 bases that match TRBD1. With V trimmed by 0 bases and J by 7 bases, 6 bases remained unmatched. Germline CDR1 SGDLS, CDR2 YYNGEE. This CDR3 has 14 amino acids. The CDR3 DNA follows: TGTGCCAGCAGCGTAGAAGCAGGGGGCGGAGAGCAGTACTTC. Protein sequence: CASSVEAGGGEQYF.

J is TRBJ2-6 and V is TRBV13; D is perhaps TRBD2 (5 bases). Trimming removed 0 bases at V and 0 bases at J, with 6 bases between. The CDR3 sequence is 16 residues long. Germline V gives CDR1 PRHDT, CDR2 FYEKMQ (reference sequence). The CDR3 here is CASSLGAGSGANVLTF. The CDR3 DNA follows: TGTGCCAGCAGCTTAGGGGCGGGCTCTGGGGCCAACGTCCTGACTTTC.

The V call is TRBV7-9, the J call TRBJ1-3; a weak D match, TRBD1 (6 bases). The germline V gene encodes CDR1 SEHNR and CDR2 FQNEAQ (reference sequence). The CDR3 sequence is 16 residues long. Between the trimmed V and J ends, which lost 1 base and 2 bases, there was a span of 12 bases. Here the CDR3 DNA reads TGTGCCAGCAGCTTAGACTTGACAGGCACTGGAAACACCATATATTTT. It codes for CASSLDLTGTGNTIYF.